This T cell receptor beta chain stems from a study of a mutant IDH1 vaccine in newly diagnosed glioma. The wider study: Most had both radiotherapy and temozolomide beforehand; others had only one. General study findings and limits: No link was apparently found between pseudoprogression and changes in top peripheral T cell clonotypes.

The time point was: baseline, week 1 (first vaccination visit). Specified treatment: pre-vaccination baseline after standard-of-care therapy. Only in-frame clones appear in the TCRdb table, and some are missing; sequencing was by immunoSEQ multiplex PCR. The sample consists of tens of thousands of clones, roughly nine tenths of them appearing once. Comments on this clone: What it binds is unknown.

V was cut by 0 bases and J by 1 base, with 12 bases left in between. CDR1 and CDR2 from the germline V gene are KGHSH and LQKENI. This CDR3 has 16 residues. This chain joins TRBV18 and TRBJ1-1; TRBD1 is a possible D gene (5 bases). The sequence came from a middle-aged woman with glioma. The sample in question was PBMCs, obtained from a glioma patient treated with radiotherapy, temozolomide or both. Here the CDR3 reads CASSPPKGNANTEAFF. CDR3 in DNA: TGTGCCAGCTCACCACCAAAGGGGAACGCGAACACTGAAGCTTTCTTT.